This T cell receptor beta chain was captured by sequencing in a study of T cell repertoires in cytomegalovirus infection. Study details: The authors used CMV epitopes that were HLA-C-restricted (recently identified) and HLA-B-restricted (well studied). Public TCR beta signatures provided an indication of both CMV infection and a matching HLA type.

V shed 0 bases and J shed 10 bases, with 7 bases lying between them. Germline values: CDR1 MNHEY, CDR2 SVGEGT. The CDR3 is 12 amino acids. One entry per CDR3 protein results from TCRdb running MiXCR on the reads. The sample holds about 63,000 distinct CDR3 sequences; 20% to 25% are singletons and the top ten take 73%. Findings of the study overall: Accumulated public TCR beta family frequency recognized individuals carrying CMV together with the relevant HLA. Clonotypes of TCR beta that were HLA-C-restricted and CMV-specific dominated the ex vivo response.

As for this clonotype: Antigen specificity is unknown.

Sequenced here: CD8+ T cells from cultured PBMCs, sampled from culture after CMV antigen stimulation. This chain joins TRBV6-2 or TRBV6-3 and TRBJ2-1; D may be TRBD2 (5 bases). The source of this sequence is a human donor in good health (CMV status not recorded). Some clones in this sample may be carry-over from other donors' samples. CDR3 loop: CASSYSRVEQFF. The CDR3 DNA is TGTGCCAGCAGTTACTCGAGGGTCGAGCAGTTCTTC.